This T cell receptor beta chain was retrieved from a study of blood T cell repertoires in COVID-19. Germline loops: CDR1 SGHVS, CDR2 FQNEAQ. V was cut by 1 base and J by 1 base, with 8 bases left in between. The length of the CDR3 is 15 residues. Regarding this clone: The sample carries other DNA sequences with the same CDR3.

TCRdb's table, derived via immunoSEQ multiplex PCR, lists solely in-frame clones and lacks some. The sample carries a few hundred thousand clones, about nine tenths recorded once. Sequences were obtained from PBMCs or T cells enriched from blood (not recorded which). This receptor was taken from a woman under 30 who had recovered from COVID-19. The chain is built from TRBV7-8 and TRBJ1-5; D may be TRBD1 (5 bases). The chain's CDR3 is CASSLGGVSNQPQHF. The CDR3 DNA reads as TGTGCCAGCAGCTTAGGGGGGGTAAGCAATCAGCCCCAGCATTTT.